What follows are 31 T cell receptor beta chains derived from one specimen sequenced in a study of cytotoxic CD8 clonotypes in ibrutinib-treated CLL. TCRdb's table, derived via immunoSEQ multiplex PCR, lists solely in-frame clones and lacks some. Of some 200,000 clones in the sample, 72% are singletons; the top ten hold under 15%. Source: PBMCs, taken after 24 months of ibrutinib treatment. The source is a human donor with chronic lymphocytic leukemia.

Here the CDR3 reads CASSLGGQDRQPQHF. CDR3 in DNA: TGTGCCAGCAGTTTGGGGGGACAGGATCGTCAGCCCCAGCATTTT. This chain links TRBV28 with TRBJ1-5, with 8 bases lining up with TRBD1. J gave up 6 bases and V 3 bases, and 7 bases lay outside the gene matches. This CDR3 is 15 amino acids long. Germline V CDR1 and CDR2: MDHEN, SYDVKM.

The gene calls are TRBV28 and TRBJ1-2; D remains unclear. The CDR3 is made up of 14 amino acids. V dropped 5 bases and J dropped 5 bases, with 15 bases sitting between them. Germline assignment: CDR1 MDHEN and CDR2 SYDVKM. The chain's CDR3 is CASSLRTFQYGYTF. CDR3 DNA: TGTGCCAGCAGTCTAAGGACCTTCCAGTATGGCTACACCTTC.

The gene calls are TRBV7-9 and TRBJ2-2; 9 nucleotides align to TRBD1. V shed 5 bases, J shed 5 bases, and the junction held 6 bases outside the gene matches. Looked up from germline, CDR1 is SEHNR and CDR2 is FQNEAQ (reference sequence). The CDR3 has 15 residues. The CDR3: CASSPGQGGTGELFF. CDR3 DNA sequence: TGTGCCAGCAGCCCGGGACAGGGAGGGACCGGGGAGCTGTTTTTT.

This chain joins TRBV4-3 and TRBJ2-1; perhaps TRBD1 as D (5 bases). Germline loops: CDR1 LGHNA, CDR2 YSLEER. The CDR3 length is 17 residues. V lost 0 bases and J 4 bases, leaving 16 bases between the germline ends. The CDR3 loop reads CASSQDITGVGYNEQFF. The CDR3 bases are TGCGCCAGCAGCCAAGATATTACAGGCGTGGGATACAATGAGCAGTTCTTC.

The gene calls are TRBV5-1 and TRBJ2-1; 10 nucleotides align to TRBD2. V lost 0 bases and J lost 10; bases outside the gene matches: 7. From germline, CDR1 is SGHRS and CDR2 YFSETQ. CDR3 length: 15 residues. CDR3 sequence reads: CASSLALTSGLEQFF. The CDR3, as DNA: TGCGCCAGCAGCTTGGCCCTGACTAGCGGGTTGGAGCAGTTCTTC.

This clone was seen a single time. The V and J genes are TRBV5-4 and TRBJ2-7; 10 bases match TRBD2. The germline CDR1 and CDR2 sequences are SGHNT and YYREEE (reference sequence). This CDR3 is 15 amino acids long. V lost 4 bases to trimming and J lost 7 bases; unmatched junction nucleotides: 11. The chain's CDR3 is CASSPRPSGSREQYF. The CDR3, as DNA: TGTGCCAGCAGCCCCCGGCCTAGCGGGAGTCGGGAGCAGTACTTC.

The V and J genes are TRBV5-1 and TRBJ2-1; no reliable D call. V lost 0 bases and J lost 9, with 13 bases in between. CDR1 is SGHRS and CDR2 is YFSETQ in the germline V gene. The CDR3 spans 14 residues. The CDR3 region has the DNA TGCGCCAGCAGCTTGGCAGCGAGCATCAGTGAGCAGTTCTTC. Amino acid sequence: CASSLAASISEQFF.

Concerning this clone itself: Distinct nucleotide sequences in the sample also encode this CDR3. The chain has TRBV4-3 and TRBJ1-5; D is uncertain. V lost 0 bases and J lost 5, with 5 bases in between. The CDR3 spans 13 residues. From germline, CDR1 is LGHNA and CDR2 YSLEER. This chain's CDR3 is CASSQDRDQPQHF. As DNA, the CDR3 is TGCGCCAGCAGCCAAGACCGGGATCAGCCCCAGCATTTT.

This chain uses TRBV6-1 with TRBJ1-3; D is undetermined. The CDR3 length is 15 residues. V was shortened by 1 base and J by 0 bases, with 7 bases between the two germline ends. CDR1 and CDR2 from the germline V gene are MNHNS and SASEGT. CDR3 region: CASSEGLDSGNTIYF. CDR3 coding DNA: TGTGCCAGCAGTGAAGGCCTGGACTCTGGAAACACCATATATTTT.

This chain uses TRBV9 with TRBJ1-4; D might be TRBD1 (6 bases). Looked up from germline, CDR1 is SGDLS and CDR2 is YYNGEE. The CDR3 is 15 residues long. Trimming shortened V by 3 bases and J by 0 bases, and 9 bases separated the two germline ends. CDR3 in amino acids: CASSGGPATNEKLFF. The CDR3, as DNA: TGTGCCAGCAGCGGGGGGCCTGCAACTAATGAAAAACTGTTTTTT.

The chain recombines TRBV6-5 with TRBJ2-4; D remains unclear. The germline CDR1 and CDR2 sequences are MNHEY and SVGAGI. The CDR3 runs 13 residues. V lost 6 bases to trimming and J lost 0 bases, with 6 bases between them. The CDR3 nucleotides are TGTGCCAGCAGACTGCTAGCCAAAAACATTCAGTACTTC. This encodes CASRLLAKNIQYF.

The chain has TRBV19 and TRBJ2-7, with D possibly being TRBD1 (6 bases). With 6 bases removed from V and 2 bases from J, the gap between germline ends came to 14 bases. The CDR3 has 14 residues. Per the germline V gene, CDR1 is LNHDA and CDR2 is SQIVND (reference sequence). The CDR3 sequence: CASSSTGIAYEQYF. The CDR3 region has the DNA TGTGCCAGTAGCTCAACAGGGATCGCCTACGAGCAGTACTTC.

The V and J genes are TRBV6-5 and TRBJ1-4; no definite D call. Deletions cut 8 bases from V and 8 bases from J, with 15 bases between. The germline CDR1 and CDR2 sequences are MNHEY and SVGAGI. This CDR3 is 13 amino acids long. CDR3 DNA: TGTGCCAGCGGACGTTTGGGCGGCGAAAAACTGTTTTTT. Translating gives CASGRLGGEKLFF.

The chain recombines TRBV2 with TRBJ1-5; 10 nucleotides agree with TRBD1. Per the germline V gene, CDR1 is SNHLY and CDR2 is FYNNEI. V dropped 4 bases and J dropped 4; count of bases not matched to a gene: 1. This CDR3 is built from 14 residues. CDR3 sequence (DNA): TGTGCCAGCAGTGGACAGGGGGCTAATCAGCCCCAGCATTTT. Translated: CASSGQGANQPQHF.

This clone was counted only a few times. This rearrangement joins TRBV5-4 to TRBJ2-7, with D uncertain. V was cut by 0 bases and J by 0 bases, with 4 bases left in between. Germline CDR1 and CDR2: SGHNT and YYREEE (reference sequence). The CDR3 consists of 13 residues. This CDR3 is CASSLESSYEQYF. CDR3 coding DNA: TGTGCCAGCAGCTTGGAGAGCTCCTACGAGCAGTACTTC.

The chain uses TRBV7-9 and TRBJ2-1; 8 bases match TRBD1. The germline CDR1 and CDR2 sequences are SEHNR and FQNEAQ (reference sequence). This CDR3 is 18 amino acids long. Germline trimming cut 7 bases from V and 3 bases from J; bases unmatched to any gene: 17. The CDR3 DNA follows: TGTGCCAGCAAGCCAAGAGTCTACGGGACAGGAGGCTACAATGAGCAGTTCTTC. Translated: CASKPRVYGTGGYNEQFF.

The chain links TRBV12-5 to TRBJ2-7; TRBD1 is a possible D gene (6 bases). This CDR3 spans 13 amino acids. Trimming cost V 5 bases and J 2 bases, with 10 bases left between them. The germline CDR1 and CDR2 sequences are LGHNT and FRNRAP. CDR3 sequence: CASGQTGPYEQYF. The DNA of the CDR3 is TGTGCTAGTGGTCAGACAGGCCCCTACGAGCAGTACTTC.

The chain is built from TRBV29-1 and TRBJ2-1, with TRBD2 matching over 10 bases. With 1 base clipped from V and 8 bases from J, the junction kept 11 bases outside the gene matches. The CDR3 is 16 residues long. The germline V gene has CDR1 SQVTM and CDR2 ANQGSEA. The CDR3 sequence: CSVEGASGSLVDEQFF. For the CDR3, the DNA is TGCAGCGTTGAAGGGGCTAGCGGGAGTTTGGTGGATGAGCAGTTCTTC.

Here the CDR3 reads CASSWGPGQITDTQYF. In DNA, the CDR3 is TGCGCCAGCAGCTGGGGACCGGGACAGATCACAGATACGCAGTATTTT. This chain uses TRBV5-1 with TRBJ2-3; 7 bases fit TRBD1. V trimming: 3 bases; J trimming: 2 bases; junction bases outside the gene matches: 9. The germline gives CDR1 SGHRS, CDR2 YFSETQ. CDR3 length: 16 amino acids.

V and J are TRBV7-6 and TRBJ2-7, with D uncertain. This CDR3 region has 11 residues. The germline V gene has CDR1 SGHVS and CDR2 FNYEAQ. Trimming took off 1 base at V and 4 bases at J, with 2 bases between the two ends. The DNA of the CDR3 is TGTGCCAGCAGCTTAGAATACGAGCAGTACTTC. This sequence encodes CASSLEYEQYF.

The rearrangement links TRBV5-1 to TRBJ2-2, with 12 bases that match TRBD2. The CDR3 is 17 residues long. The germline V gene encodes CDR1 SGHRS and CDR2 YFSETQ. The ends lost 4 bases at V and 1 base at J; junction bases unmatched: 5. The DNA for the CDR3 is TGCGCCAGCAGCCTACTAGCGGGAGGAGTGAACACCGGGGAGCTGTTTTTT. This codes for CASSLLAGGVNTGELFF.

The CDR3 reads CASSPGQGMGNQPQHF. The CDR3 DNA follows: TGTGCCAGTAGCCCCGGACAGGGCATGGGCAATCAGCCCCAGCATTTT. V is TRBV19 and J is TRBJ1-5, with 8 positions matching TRBD1. Germline CDR1 and CDR2: LNHDA and SQIVND (reference sequence). The J segment lost 2 bases and the V segment lost 6 bases, leaving 9 bases of the junction unmatched. The CDR3 loop spans 16 amino acids.

Points on this clone: The sample carries other DNA sequences with the same CDR3. CDR3 loop: CASSLGTSGPTDTQYF. CDR3 sequence (DNA): TGTGCCAGCAGCCTAGGGACTAGCGGGCCCACAGATACGCAGTATTTT. The chain has TRBV5-4 and TRBJ2-3; TRBD2 aligns across 12 bases. Germline lookup yields CDR1 SGHNT and CDR2 YYREEE (reference sequence). This CDR3 is 16 amino acids long. The J segment lost 2 bases and the V segment lost 4 bases, leaving 5 bases of the junction unmatched. The complete variable domain, with remaining parts taken from reference TRBV5-4 and TRBJ2-3, reads ETGVTQSPTHLIKTRGQQVTLRCSSQSGHNTVSWYQQALGQGPQFIFQYYREEENGRGNFPPRFSGLQFPNYSSELNVNALELDDSALYLCASSLGTSGPTDTQYFGPGTRLTVL.

The chain uses TRBV27 and TRBJ2-5; D possibly corresponds to TRBD2 (6 bases). Gene TRBJ2-7 matches the end of the DNA better, so the J call may be wrong. The CDR3 covers 13 residues. Germline V gene data show CDR1 as MNHEY and CDR2 as SMNVEV (reference sequence). The CDR3 reads CASSLTGEGEQYF. The CDR3 nucleotides read TGTGCCAGCAGTTTAACGGGAGAAGGCGAGCAGTACTTC.

This clone was detected only a few times. The CDR3: CAISEGVRNTEAFF. The CDR3 nucleotides read TGTGCCATCAGTGAGGGGGTCAGGAACACTGAAGCTTTCTTT. This chain links TRBV10-3 with TRBJ1-1; D is uncertain. Germline V gene sequence: CDR1 ENHRY, CDR2 SYGVKD. Trimming removed 2 bases at V and 1 base at J, with 8 bases between. This CDR3 is built from 14 residues.

This clone has more than one count but fewer than ten. The chain links TRBV5-4 to TRBJ2-1; D is ambiguous. The germline V gene has CDR1 SGHNT and CDR2 YYREEE (reference sequence). This CDR3 is 17 amino acids long. The ends were cut back, 0 bases at V and 1 base at J, with 14 bases in the middle. CDR3 region: CASSLGLMASSYNEQFF. CDR3 nucleotides: TGTGCCAGCAGCTTGGGTTTGATGGCATCGTCCTACAATGAGCAGTTCTTC. The complete variable domain, with remaining parts taken from reference TRBV5-4 and TRBJ2-1, reads ETGVTQSPTHLIKTRGQQVTLRCSSQSGHNTVSWYQQALGQGPQFIFQYYREEENGRGNFPPRFSGLQFPNYSSELNVNALELDDSALYLCASSLGLMASSYNEQFFGPGTRLTVL.

The chain carries TRBV9 and TRBJ2-7; perhaps TRBD2 as D (6 bases). The CDR3 spans 13 residues. Trimming took 0 bases from V and 6 from J, leaving 10 bases between them. In germline, CDR1 is SGDLS, CDR2 YYNGEE. The CDR3 here is CASSVVGGSEQYF. CDR3 in DNA: TGTGCCAGCAGCGTAGTCGGGGGAAGCGAGCAGTACTTC.

This clone was seen only a few times. J is TRBJ1-1 and V is TRBV30, with a weak D call TRBD1 (5 bases). CDR3 length: 13 amino acids. V was shortened by 5 bases and J by 1 base, with 11 bases between the two germline ends. Germline V gene sequence: CDR1 GTSNPN, CDR2 SVGIG (reference sequence). Here the CDR3 reads CAWSNDRNTEAFF. The CDR3 DNA is TGTGCCTGGTCTAATGACAGGAACACTGAAGCTTTCTTT.

This rearrangement joins TRBV27 to TRBJ2-1; no firm D call. In germline, CDR1 is MNHEY, CDR2 SMNVEV (reference sequence). This CDR3 spans 13 amino acids. V shed 3 bases and J shed 4 bases, with 7 bases lying between them. The DNA for the CDR3 is TGTGCCAGCAGTTTTGCTGTTTACAATGAGCAGTTCTTC. This translates into CASSFAVYNEQFF.

The chain couples TRBV15 to TRBJ1-2; 11 bases fit TRBD1. Germline CDR1 is LNHNV and CDR2 is YYDKDF (reference sequence). The length of the CDR3 is 14 residues. V lost 3 bases and J lost 4; bases outside the gene matches: 1. CDR3 in DNA: TGTGCCACCAGCAGGGGGACAGGGGGCTATGGCTACACCTTC. It yields the protein CATSRGTGGYGYTF.

This clone has more than one count but fewer than ten. CDR3 in DNA: TGTGCCAGCAGCTTCGGGCTAGCGGGCCCAGAGACCCAGTACTTC. It encodes CASSFGLAGPETQYF. The chain recombines TRBV11-1 with TRBJ2-5; 8 nucleotides line up with TRBD2. The V segment lost 3 bases and the J segment 4 bases; nucleotides outside the gene matches: 7. Looked up from germline, CDR1 is SGHAT and CDR2 is FQDESV (reference sequence). This CDR3 comprises 15 residues.